The 11 T cell receptor beta chains below were found in one sample sequenced in a study of CD8+ T cells in alopecia areata. Extracted RNA was reverse transcribed, and the resulting cDNA served as sequencing template. Sequencing was performed with immunoSEQ multiplex PCR; in TCRdb, only in-frame clones are kept and a portion is missing. The sample shows some 110,000 clones, none of them appearing just once. The sample was lesional skin. The receptors come from a C3H/HeJ mouse with alopecia areata. The mice in this strain carry MHC haplotype H2-k.

In this sample, this clone turned up a few times. Genes and germline are mouse. The sequence runs out 4 residues before the end of the CDR3; the remainder is reconstructed from the germline J gene. This chain uses TRBV13-2 with TRBJ2-1; 7 bases agree with TRBD2. The germline gives CDR1 NNHNN, CDR2 SYGAGS (reference sequence). The CDR3 length is 13 residues. CDR3 region: CASGLRGGAEQFF. Incomplete CDR3 DNA: TGTGCCAGCGGCCTCCGGGGGGGGGCT.

Remarks on this clone: The gene symbols are mouse symbols. The read comes to an end 4 residues before the CDR3 does, leaving the germline J gene to fill in the end. The J gene is TRBJ2-2, the V gene TRBV13-3, with 10 bases that match TRBD2. The germline gives CDR1 NNHDY, CDR2 SYVADS. Losses at the gene ends were 1 base for V and 3 bases for J; bases not matched to a gene: 3. This CDR3 has 16 amino acids. Partial CDR3 DNA: TGTGCCAGCAGTGATCTGGGGGGGCGCGACACCGGG. It translates to CASSDLGGRDTG. The full CDR3 sequence reads CASSDLGGRDTGQLYF.

Concerning this clone itself: TCRdb's protein and the DNA translation differ at residue 11; the protein here comes from the DNA. Germline and genes here are mouse. The read halts 3 residues ahead of the CDR3 end, with the missing end drawn from the germline J gene. The gene calls are TRBV19 and TRBJ1-6; D call uncertain. TRBJ1-6 is an ORF; its function is uncertain. CDR3 size: 14 residues. Germline CDR1 reads FNHDT; CDR2 reads SITEND (reference sequence). Trimming removed 4 bases at V and 3 bases at J, with 8 bases between. The CDR3 bases that were read are TGTGCCAGCAGTGCAGGCCACTATAATTCGCCC. Translated: CASSAGHYNSP. The full CDR3 protein is CASSAGHYNSPLYF.

A remark on this clone: Gene names denote mouse genes. The read terminates 4 residues before the CDR3 end, so the remaining end is supplied by the germline J gene. The chain combines TRBV13-2 with TRBJ2-7, with 9 bases lining up with TRBD2. Germline values: CDR1 NNHNN, CDR2 SYGAGS (reference sequence). The J segment lost 1 base and the V segment lost 9 bases, leaving 2 bases of the junction unmatched. The CDR3 extends over 12 amino acids. Incomplete CDR3 DNA: TGTGCCACCGGGACTGGGTCCTAT. Translated, it gives CATGTGSY. The whole CDR3 is CATGTGSYEQYF.

Worth noting for this clone: These gene names are mouse names. The read stops 4 residues short of the end of the CDR3; the missing end is completed from the germline J gene. The chain has TRBV13-1 and TRBJ2-7; 9 bases are a match to TRBD2. Germline CDR1 and CDR2: NSHNY and SYGAGN. The CDR3 loop spans 15 amino acids. CDR3 protein: CASSDAGGGRYEQYF. Incomplete CDR3 DNA: TGTGCCAGCAGTGATGCTGGGGGGGGACGATAT.

The sample holds a few counts of this clone. Mouse gene names and germline throughout. The CDR3 end is not reached by the read, which stops 4 residues before it; the germline J gene fills it in. V usage is TRBV13-3 and J usage is TRBJ1-1; D might be TRBD1 (6 bases). Germline values: CDR1 NNHDY, CDR2 SYVADS. There are 14 residues in the CDR3. With 0 bases removed from V and 3 bases from J, the gap between germline ends came to 9 bases. The CDR3 spells CASSDANRDTEVFF. Partial CDR3 DNA: TGTGCCAGCAGTGATGCTAACAGGGACACA.

Only a few counts were recorded for this clone. Gene names and germline match the mouse. Read coverage stops 4 residues before the CDR3 terminus; the germline J gene supplies the remainder. The chain links TRBV31 to TRBJ1-1; D is possibly TRBD1 (5 bases). The V end was cut by 3 bases, the J end by 4 bases, with 6 bases between. From germline, CDR1 is GKSSPN and CDR2 SITVG. The CDR3 has 11 amino acids. This chain's CDR3 is CAWRQGTEVFF. CDR3 DNA, as far as it was read: TGTGCCTGGAGGCAGGGCACA.

In this sample, this clone turned up a few times. The protein listed by TCRdb differs at residue 14 from the translated DNA, so the DNA translation is shown. Genes here carry mouse names. The CDR3 goes on 3 residues after the read ends, and that part is filled in from the germline J gene. V gene TRBV19 combines with J gene TRBJ1-6; TRBD1 matches at 10 bases. Being an ORF, TRBJ1-6 has a function that is uncertain. CDR3 size: 17 residues. Germline V lookup: CDR1 FNHDT, CDR2 SITEND (reference sequence). Trimming cost V 1 base and J 0 bases; bases outside gene matches: 1. CDR3 loop: CASSIRTGGSYNSPLYF. The sequenced CDR3 bases are TGTGCCAGCAGTATACGGACAGGGGGTTCCTATAATTCGCCC.

A word on this clone: Mouse gene names apply. The read terminates 4 residues ahead of where the CDR3 ends, so the germline J gene completes it. This chain links TRBV14 with TRBJ2-7; 7 bases map to TRBD1. Per the germline V gene, CDR1 is SGHDT and CDR2 is FRDEAV. This CDR3 region has 15 residues. V lost 2 bases, J lost 0 bases, and 5 bases stayed unmatched. The CDR3 sequence: CASSLEGQSSYEQYF. The DNA read from the CDR3 is TGTGCCAGCAGTTTAGAGGGACAGAGCTCCTAT.

With respect to this clone: Genes here carry mouse names. Read sequence stops 4 residues before the CDR3 end, and the germline J gene provides the missing end. V and J are TRBV13-3 and TRBJ2-3; D is possibly TRBD2 (6 bases). V was trimmed by 0 bases and J by 0 bases, leaving 14 bases between them. Germline values: CDR1 NNHDY, CDR2 SYVADS. The CDR3 is made up of 17 amino acids. The CDR3 loop reads CASSDGGVSASAETLYF. CDR3 DNA (partial): TGTGCCAGCAGTGATGGGGGGGTCTCTGCTAGTGCAGAA.

For this clone: Gene names denote mouse genes. The CDR3 end falls 4 residues outside the read, so it is completed with the germline J gene. This rearrangement joins TRBV13-1 to TRBJ2-4, with D tentatively TRBD1 (6 bases). The CDR3 loop spans 14 amino acids. Germline CDR1 and CDR2: NSHNY and SYGAGN. V lost 3 bases and J 0 bases, leaving 8 bases between the germline ends. The chain's CDR3 is CASSGDNSQNTLYF. The part of the CDR3 DNA that was read is TGTGCCAGCAGTGGGGACAATAGTCAAAAC.